This T cell receptor beta chain is from a study of OX40 agonist ivuxolimab in advanced cancers. TCRdb's table, derived via immunoSEQ multiplex PCR, lists solely in-frame clones and lacks some. The table records about 69,000 clones, roughly 87% of them present only once. About this clone: The antigen remains unidentified.

The study's findings and limits: At 0.1 to 3.0 mg/kg, clonal expansion of CD4+ and CD8+ blood T cells had occurred by week 6.

The CDR3 extends over 14 amino acids. Germline lookup yields CDR1 SQVTM and CDR2 ANQGSEA. The V segment lost 6 bases and the J segment 5 bases; nucleotides outside the gene matches: 11. The specimen was CD4+ or CD8+ T cells sorted from blood, collected in a trial of the OX40 agonist ivuxolimab. V usage is TRBV29-1 and J usage is TRBJ2-5; 8 bases are a match to TRBD2. This clonotype originated in an adult with an advanced solid tumor such as melanoma, head and neck, liver or kidney cancer. The CDR3, as DNA: TGCAGCGTCGGTCCGGGACTAGGTAGGGAGACCCAGTACTTC. Translation gives CSVGPGLGRETQYF.